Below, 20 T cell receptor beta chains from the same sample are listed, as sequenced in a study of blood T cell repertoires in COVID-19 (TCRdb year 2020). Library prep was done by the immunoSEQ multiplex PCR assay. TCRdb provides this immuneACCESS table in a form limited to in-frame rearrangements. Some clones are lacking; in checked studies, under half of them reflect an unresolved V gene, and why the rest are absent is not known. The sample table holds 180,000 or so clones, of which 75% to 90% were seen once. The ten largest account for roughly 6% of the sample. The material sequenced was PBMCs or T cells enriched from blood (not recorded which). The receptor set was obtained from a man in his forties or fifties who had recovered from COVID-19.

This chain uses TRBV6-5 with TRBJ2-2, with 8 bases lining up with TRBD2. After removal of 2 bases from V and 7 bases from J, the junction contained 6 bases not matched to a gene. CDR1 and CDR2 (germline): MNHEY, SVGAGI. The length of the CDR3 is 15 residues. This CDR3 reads CASSYGGGGIGELFF. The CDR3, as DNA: TGTGCCAGCAGTTACGGCGGCGGGGGGATCGGGGAGCTGTTTTTT.

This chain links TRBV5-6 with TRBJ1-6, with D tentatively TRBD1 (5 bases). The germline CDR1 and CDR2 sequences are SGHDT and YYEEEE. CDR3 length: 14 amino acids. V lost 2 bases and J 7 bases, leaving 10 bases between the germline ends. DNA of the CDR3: TGTGCCAGCAGCTTTCGACAGCCCAATTCACCCCTCCACTTT. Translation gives CASSFRQPNSPLHF.

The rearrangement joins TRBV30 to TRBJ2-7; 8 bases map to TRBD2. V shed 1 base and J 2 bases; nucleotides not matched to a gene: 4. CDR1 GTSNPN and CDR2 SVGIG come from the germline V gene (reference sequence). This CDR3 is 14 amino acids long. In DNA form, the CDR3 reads TGTGCCTGGAGTGCCCGGGGGGGCACCTACGAGCAGTACTTC. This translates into CAWSARGGTYEQYF. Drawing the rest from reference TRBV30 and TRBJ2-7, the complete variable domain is SQTIHQWPATLVQPVGSPLSLECTVEGTSNPNLYWYRQAAGRGLQLLFYSVGIGQISSEVPQNLSASRPQDRQFILSSKKLLLSDSGFYLCAWSARGGTYEQYFGPGTRLTVT.

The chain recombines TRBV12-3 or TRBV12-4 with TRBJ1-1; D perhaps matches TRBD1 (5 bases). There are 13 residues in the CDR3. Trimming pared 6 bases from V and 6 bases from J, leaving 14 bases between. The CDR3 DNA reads TGTGCCAGCAGAGCTAACAGGAGGGCTGAAGCTTTCTTT. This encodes CASRANRRAEAFF.

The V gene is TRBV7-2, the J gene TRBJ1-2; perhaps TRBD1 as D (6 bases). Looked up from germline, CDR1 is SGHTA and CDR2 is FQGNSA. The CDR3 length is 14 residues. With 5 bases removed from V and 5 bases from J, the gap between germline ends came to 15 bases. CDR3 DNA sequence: TGTGCCAGCAGCGATATTACAGGGATGTATGGCTACACCTTC. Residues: CASSDITGMYGYTF.

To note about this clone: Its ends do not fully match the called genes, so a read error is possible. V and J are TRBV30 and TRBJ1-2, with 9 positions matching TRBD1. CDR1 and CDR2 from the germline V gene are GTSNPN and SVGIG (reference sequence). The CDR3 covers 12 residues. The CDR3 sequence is CLATGGNYGYTF. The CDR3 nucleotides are TGCCTCGCGACAGGGGGGAACTATGGCTACACCTTC.

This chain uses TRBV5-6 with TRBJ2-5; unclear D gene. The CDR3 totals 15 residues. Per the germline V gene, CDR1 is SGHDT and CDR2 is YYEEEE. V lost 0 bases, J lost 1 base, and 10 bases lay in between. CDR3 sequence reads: CASSLGATLQETQYF. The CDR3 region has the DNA TGTGCCAGCAGCTTGGGGGCCACACTCCAAGAGACCCAGTACTTC. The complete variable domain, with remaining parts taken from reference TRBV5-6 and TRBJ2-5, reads DAGVTQSPTHLIKTRGQQVTLRCSPKSGHDTVSWYQQALGQGPQFIFQYYEEEERQRGNFPDRFSGHQFPNYSSELNVNALLLGDSALYLCASSLGATLQETQYFGPGTRLLVL.

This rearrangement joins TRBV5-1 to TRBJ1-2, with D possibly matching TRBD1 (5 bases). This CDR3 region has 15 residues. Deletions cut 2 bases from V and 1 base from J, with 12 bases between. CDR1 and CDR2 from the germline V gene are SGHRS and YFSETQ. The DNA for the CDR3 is TGCGCCAGCAGCTTTGCATCGGGGGGTAACTATGGCTACACCTTC. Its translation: CASSFASGGNYGYTF. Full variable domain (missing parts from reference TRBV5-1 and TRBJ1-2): KAGVTQTPRYLIKTRGQQVTLSCSPISGHRSVSWYQQTPGQGLQFLFEYFSETQRNKGNFPGRFSGRQFSNSRSEMNVSTLELGDSALYLCASSFASGGNYGYTFGSGTRLTVV.

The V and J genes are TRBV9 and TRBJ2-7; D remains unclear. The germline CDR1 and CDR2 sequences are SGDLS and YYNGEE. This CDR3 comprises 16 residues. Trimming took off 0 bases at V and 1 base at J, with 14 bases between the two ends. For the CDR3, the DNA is TGTGCCAGCAGCGTAGGTGGCAGCATACTATCCTACGAGCAGTACTTC. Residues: CASSVGGSILSYEQYF. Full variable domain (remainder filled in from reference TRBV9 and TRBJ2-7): DSGVTQTPKHLITATGQRVTLRCSPRSGDLSVYWYQQSLDQGLQFLIQYYNGEERAKGNILERFSAQQFPDLHSELNLSSLELGDSALYFCASSVGGSILSYEQYFGPGTRLTVT.

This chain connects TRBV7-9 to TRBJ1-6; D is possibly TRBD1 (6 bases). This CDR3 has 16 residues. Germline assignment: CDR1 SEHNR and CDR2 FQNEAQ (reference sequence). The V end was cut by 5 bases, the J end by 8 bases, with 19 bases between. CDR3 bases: TGTGCCAGCAGCCGAACCACCTACAGGGTTTATTCACCCCTCCACTTT. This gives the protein CASSRTTYRVYSPLHF.

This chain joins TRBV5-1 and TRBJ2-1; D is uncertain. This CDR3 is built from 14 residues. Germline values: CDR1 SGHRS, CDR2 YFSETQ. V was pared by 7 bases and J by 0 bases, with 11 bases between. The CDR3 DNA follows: TGCGCCAGCCGCTCCCTAAGCTCCTACAATGAGCAGTTCTTC. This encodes CASRSLSSYNEQFF.

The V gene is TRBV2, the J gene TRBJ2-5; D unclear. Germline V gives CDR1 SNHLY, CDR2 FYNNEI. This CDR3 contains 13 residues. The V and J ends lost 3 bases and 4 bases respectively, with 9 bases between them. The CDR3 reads CASSESLVETQYF. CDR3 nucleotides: TGTGCCAGCAGTGAGTCCCTAGTAGAGACCCAGTACTTC.

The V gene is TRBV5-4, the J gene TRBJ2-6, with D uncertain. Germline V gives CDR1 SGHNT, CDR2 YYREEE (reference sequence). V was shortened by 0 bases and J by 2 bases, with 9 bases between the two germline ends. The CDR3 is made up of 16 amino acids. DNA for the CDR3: TGTGCCAGCAGCTTGGGACACCGAACTGGGGCCAACGTCCTGACTTTC. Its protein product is CASSLGHRTGANVLTF. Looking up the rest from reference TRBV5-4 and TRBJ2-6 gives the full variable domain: ETGVTQSPTHLIKTRGQQVTLRCSSQSGHNTVSWYQQALGQGPQFIFQYYREEENGRGNFPPRFSGLQFPNYSSELNVNALELDDSALYLCASSLGHRTGANVLTFGAGSRLTVL.

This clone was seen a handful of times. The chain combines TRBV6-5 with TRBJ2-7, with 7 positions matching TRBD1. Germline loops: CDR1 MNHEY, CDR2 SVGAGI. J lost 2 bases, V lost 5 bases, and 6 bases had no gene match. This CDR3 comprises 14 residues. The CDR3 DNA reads TGTGCCAGCAGTAATCAGGGGGTTACCTACGAGCAGTACTTC. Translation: CASSNQGVTYEQYF.

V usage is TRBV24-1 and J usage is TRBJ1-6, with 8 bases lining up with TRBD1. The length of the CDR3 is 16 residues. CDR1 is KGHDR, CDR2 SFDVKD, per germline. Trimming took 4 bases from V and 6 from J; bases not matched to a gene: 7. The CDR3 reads CATSDHRTGSNSPLHF. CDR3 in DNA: TGTGCCACCAGTGACCACCGGACAGGGAGTAATTCACCCCTCCACTTT.

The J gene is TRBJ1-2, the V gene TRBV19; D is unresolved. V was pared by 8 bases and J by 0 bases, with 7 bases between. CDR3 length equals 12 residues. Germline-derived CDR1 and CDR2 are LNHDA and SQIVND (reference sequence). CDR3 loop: CASLTPNYGYTF. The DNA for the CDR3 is TGTGCCAGTCTTACACCTAACTATGGCTACACCTTC.

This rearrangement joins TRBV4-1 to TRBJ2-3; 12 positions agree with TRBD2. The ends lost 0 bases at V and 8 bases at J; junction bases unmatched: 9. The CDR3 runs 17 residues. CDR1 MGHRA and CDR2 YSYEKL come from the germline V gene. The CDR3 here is CASSQELAGGSYGTQYF. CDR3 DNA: TGCGCCAGCAGCCAAGAACTAGCGGGGGGCTCGTACGGTACGCAGTATTTT.

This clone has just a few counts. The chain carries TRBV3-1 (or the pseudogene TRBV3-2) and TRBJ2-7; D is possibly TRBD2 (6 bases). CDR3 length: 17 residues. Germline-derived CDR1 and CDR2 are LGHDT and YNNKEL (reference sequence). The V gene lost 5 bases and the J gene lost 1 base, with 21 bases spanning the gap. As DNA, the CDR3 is TGTGCCAGCAGCTCTCCCAGCGGAGACCGGGGGTCCTACGAGCAGTACTTC. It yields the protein CASSSPSGDRGSYEQYF.

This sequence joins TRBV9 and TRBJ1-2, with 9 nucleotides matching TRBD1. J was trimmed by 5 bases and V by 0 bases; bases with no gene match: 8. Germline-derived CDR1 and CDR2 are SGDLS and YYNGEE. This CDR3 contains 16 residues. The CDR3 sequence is CASSVGTGGVRYGYTF. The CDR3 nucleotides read TGTGCCAGCAGCGTAGGAACAGGGGGCGTTCGTTATGGCTACACCTTC.

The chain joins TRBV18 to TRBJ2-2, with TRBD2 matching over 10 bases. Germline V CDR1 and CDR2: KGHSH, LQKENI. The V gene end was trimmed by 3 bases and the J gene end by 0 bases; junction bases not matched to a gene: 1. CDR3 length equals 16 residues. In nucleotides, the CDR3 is TGTGCCAGCTCACCTCTAGCGGGAGCGAACACCGGGGAGCTGTTTTTT. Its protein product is CASSPLAGANTGELFF.